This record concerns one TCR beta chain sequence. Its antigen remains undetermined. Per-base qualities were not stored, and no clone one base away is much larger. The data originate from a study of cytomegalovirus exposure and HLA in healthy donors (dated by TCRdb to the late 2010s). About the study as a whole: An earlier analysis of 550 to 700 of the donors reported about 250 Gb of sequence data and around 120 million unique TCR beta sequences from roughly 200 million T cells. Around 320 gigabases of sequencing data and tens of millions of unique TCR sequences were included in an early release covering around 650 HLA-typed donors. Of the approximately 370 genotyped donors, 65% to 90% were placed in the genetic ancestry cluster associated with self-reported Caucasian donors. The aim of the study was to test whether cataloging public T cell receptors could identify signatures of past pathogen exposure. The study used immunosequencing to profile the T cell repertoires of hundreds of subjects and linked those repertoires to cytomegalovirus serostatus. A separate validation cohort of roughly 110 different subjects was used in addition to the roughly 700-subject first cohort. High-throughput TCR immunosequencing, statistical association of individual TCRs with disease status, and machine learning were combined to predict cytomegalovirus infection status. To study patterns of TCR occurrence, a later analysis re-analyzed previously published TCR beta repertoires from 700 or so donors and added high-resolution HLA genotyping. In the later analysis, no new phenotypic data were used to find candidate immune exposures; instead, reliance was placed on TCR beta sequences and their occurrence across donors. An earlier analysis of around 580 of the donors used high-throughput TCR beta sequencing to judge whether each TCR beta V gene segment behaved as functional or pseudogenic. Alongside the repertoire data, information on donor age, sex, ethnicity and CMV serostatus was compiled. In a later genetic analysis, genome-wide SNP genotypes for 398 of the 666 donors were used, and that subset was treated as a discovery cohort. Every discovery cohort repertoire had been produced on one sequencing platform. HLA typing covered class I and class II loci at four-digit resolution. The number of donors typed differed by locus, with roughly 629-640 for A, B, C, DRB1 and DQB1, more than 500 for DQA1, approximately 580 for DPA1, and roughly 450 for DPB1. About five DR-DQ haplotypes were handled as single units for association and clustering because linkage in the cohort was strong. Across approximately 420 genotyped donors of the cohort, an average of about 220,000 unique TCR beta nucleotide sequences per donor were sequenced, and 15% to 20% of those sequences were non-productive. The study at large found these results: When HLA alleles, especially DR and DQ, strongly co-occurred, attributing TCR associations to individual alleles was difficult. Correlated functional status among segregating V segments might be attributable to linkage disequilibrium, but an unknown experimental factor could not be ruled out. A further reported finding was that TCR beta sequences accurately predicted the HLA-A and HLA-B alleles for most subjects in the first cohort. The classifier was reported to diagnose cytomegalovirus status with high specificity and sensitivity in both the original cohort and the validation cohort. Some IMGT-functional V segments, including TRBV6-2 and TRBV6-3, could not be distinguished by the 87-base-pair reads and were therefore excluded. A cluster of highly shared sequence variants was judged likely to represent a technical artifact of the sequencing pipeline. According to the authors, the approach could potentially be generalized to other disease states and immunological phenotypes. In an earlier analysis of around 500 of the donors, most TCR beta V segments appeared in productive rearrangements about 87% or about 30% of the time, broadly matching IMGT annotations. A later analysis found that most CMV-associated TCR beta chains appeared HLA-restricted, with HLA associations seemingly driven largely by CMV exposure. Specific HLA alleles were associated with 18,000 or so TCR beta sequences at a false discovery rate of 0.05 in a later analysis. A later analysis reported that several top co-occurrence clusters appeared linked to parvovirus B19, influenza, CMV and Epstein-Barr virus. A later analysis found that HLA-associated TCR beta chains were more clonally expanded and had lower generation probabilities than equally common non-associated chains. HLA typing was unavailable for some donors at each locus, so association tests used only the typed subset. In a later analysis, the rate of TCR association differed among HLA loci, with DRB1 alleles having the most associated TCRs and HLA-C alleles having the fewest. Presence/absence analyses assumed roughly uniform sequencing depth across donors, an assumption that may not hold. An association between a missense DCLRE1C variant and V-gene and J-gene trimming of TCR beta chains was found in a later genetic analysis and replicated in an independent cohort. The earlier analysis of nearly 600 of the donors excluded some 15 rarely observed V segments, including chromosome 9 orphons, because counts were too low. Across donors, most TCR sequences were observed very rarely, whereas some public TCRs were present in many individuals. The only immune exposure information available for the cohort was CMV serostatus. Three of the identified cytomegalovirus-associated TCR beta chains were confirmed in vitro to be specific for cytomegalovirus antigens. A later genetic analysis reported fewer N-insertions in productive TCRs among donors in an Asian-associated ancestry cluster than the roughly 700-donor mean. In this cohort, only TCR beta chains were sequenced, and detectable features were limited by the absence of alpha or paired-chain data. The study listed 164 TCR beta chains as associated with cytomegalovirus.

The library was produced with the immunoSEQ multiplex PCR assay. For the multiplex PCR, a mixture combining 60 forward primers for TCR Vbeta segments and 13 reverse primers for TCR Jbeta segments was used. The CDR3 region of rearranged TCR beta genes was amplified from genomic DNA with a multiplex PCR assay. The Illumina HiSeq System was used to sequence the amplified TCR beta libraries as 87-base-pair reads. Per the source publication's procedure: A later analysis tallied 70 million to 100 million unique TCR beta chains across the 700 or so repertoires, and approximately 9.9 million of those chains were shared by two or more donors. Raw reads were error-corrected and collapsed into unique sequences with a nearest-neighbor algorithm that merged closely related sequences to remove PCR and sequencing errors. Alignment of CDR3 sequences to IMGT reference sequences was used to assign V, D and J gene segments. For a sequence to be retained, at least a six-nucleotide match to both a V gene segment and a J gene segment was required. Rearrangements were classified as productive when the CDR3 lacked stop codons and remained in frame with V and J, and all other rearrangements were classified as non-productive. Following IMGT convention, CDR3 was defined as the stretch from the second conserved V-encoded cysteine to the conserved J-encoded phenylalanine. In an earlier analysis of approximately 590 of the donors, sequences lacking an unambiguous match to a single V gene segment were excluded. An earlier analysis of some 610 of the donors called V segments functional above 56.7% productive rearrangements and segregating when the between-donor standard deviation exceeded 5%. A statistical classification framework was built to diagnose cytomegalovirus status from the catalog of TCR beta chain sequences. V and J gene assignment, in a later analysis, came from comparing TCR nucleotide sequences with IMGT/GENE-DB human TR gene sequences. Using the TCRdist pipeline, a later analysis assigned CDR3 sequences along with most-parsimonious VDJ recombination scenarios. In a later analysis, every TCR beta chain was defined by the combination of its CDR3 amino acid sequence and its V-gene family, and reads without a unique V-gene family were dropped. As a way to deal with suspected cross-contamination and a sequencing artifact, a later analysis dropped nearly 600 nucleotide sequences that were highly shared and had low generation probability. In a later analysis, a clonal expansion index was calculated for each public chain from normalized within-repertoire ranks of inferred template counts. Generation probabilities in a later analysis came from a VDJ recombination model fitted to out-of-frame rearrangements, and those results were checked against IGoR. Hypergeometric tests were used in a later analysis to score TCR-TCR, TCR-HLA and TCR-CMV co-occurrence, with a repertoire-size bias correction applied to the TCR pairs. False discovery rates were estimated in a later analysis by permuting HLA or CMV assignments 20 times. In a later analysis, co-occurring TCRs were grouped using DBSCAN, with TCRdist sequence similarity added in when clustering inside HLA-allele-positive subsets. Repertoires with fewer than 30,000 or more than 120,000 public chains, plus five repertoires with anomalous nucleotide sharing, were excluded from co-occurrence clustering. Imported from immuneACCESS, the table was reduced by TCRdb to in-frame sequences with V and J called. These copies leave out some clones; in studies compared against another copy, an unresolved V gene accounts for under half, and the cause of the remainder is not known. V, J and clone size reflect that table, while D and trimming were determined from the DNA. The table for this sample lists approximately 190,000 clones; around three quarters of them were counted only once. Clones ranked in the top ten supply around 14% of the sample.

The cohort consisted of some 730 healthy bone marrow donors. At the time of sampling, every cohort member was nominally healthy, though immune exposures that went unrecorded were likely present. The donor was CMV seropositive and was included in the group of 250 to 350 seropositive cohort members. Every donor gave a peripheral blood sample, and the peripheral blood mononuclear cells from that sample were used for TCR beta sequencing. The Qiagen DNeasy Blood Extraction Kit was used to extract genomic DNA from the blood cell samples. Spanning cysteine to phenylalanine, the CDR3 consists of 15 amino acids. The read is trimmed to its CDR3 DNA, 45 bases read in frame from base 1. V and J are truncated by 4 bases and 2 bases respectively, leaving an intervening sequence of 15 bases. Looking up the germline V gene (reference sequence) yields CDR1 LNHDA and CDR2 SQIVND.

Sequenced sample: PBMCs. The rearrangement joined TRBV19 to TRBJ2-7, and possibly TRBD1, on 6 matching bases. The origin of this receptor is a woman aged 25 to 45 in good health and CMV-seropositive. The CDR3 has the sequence CASSTTGEFTYEQYF. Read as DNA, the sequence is TGTGCCAGTAGTACGACAGGAGAGTTTACCTACGAGCAGTACTTC. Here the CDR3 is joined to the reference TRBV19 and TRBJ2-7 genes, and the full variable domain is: DGGITQSPKYLFRKEGQNVTLSCEQNLNHDAMYWYRQDPGQGLRLIYYSQIVNDFQKGDIAEGYSVSREKKESFPLTVTSAQKNPTAFYLCASSTTGEFTYEQYFGPGTRLTVT.